This record covers a single T cell receptor beta chain. Its cognate antigen has yet to be identified. Per-base qualities were not stored, and no clone one base away is much larger. This sample is drawn from a study of blood T cell repertoires in COVID-19 (dated by TCRdb to about 2020). Broadly, across the study: Samples from collaborators originated in the United States, Italy and Spain and spanned both the acute and convalescent phases of COVID-19. The prospective study material was composed of cDNA or gDNA derived from T cells, B-cell-depleted T cells, or PBMCs. Subjects who had been exposed to COVID-19, were actively infected with it, or had recovered from it provided the deeply sampled blood TCRbeta repertoires that made up the dataset. The repertoires were released in a freely available public database intended as a resource for research on the immune response to SARS-CoV-2. Samples came from the ongoing ImmuneRACE study (first 160 participants) plus 1,254 subjects from 6 global collaborators. Sample metadata almost always included a de-identified subject ID, COVID-19 status, age in years and sex. Where available, HLA class I and class II types were taken from metadata supplied by the sample provider and were not determined by assay-based typing.

TCRbeta CDR3 regions were amplified from genomic DNA by means of the immunoSEQ Assay, a bias-controlled multiplex PCR. The authors' pipeline ran thus. Nucleated cell counts per sample were estimated from amplification of reference gene primers within the assay. To quantify the absolute abundance of each unique TCRbeta CDR3 rearrangement, sequence reads were collapsed and filtered. For each sample, productive Simpson clonality was calculated as the square root of Simpson's diversity index across productive rearrangements. In its TCRdb copy, this immuneACCESS table keeps in-frame sequences only and misses some clones. Where compared with another copy, unresolved V genes explain less than half of these, and the others have no known cause. From that table come the V and J calls and clone size; the DNA was used to work out D and trimming. The sample table holds about 250,000 clones, of which over 75% were seen once. The biggest ten clones account for roughly a sixth of the sample.

The study at large found these results: The amount of clinical and demographic metadata varied by source and participant and was provided uncurated.

From a lookup of the germline V gene, CDR1 and CDR2 are SGHTA and FQGTGA. Germline trimming amounts to 8 bases on V and 3 bases on J, with 5 as the count of junction bases outside the gene matches. CDR3 length: 13 amino acids, cysteine to phenylalanine. The read is trimmed to its CDR3 DNA, 39 bases read in frame from base 1. Participants in the prospective study were aged about 18 to 89 years, lived in 24 United States geographic areas, and enrolled through a virtual design. Cohort assignment in the prospective study relied on participant-reported clinical history from a screening survey and a study questionnaire. Recovered participants in ImmuneRACE Cohort 3 were defined by two consecutive negative NP/OP PCR tests, clearance by a healthcare professional, or resolution of symptoms. In the prospective study, mobile phlebotomists collected whole blood, serum and a nasopharyngeal or oropharyngeal swab from each participant. Participants in the prospective study had the option to provide additional blood draws and questionnaires over a roughly 2-month period. Before DNA extraction, prospective study blood samples were shipped either frozen or at room temperature.

The material sequenced was PBMCs or T cells enriched from blood (not recorded which). The clonotype was recovered from a man aged 18 to 30 who had recovered from COVID-19. Here the chain combines TRBV7-3 and TRBJ2-7; the junction holds 9 bases that match TRBD1. The CDR3 region has the sequence CASGPTGGYEQYF. The sequenced DNA is TGTGCCAGCGGTCCGACAGGGGGCTACGAGCAGTACTTC.